These 2 T cell receptor beta chains came from one sample sequenced in a study of T cells expressing NK-cell markers. Reprocessing the 5' RACE reads, TCRdb reports a single entry for every CDR3 protein and omits DNA. The listing records roughly 280,000 distinct CDR3 sequences. Sequencing input: blood T cells: a sorted CD56 or NKG2C T cell subset, CD4+ or CD8+ T cells, or bulk PBMC T cells (not recorded which). The receptor set was obtained from a man aged 18 to 30 in good health.

V gene TRBV12-3 or TRBV12-4 combines with J gene TRBJ1-5; checking the TCRdb D call of TRBD1 is not possible without DNA. There are 14 residues in the CDR3. CDR3 sequence: CASSFGGTDQPQHF.

V gene TRBV6-2 or TRBV6-3 combines with J gene TRBJ2-2; TCRdb lists TRBD2, though no DNA is available to test this call. The CDR3 consists of 16 residues. Germline lookup yields CDR1 MNHEY and CDR2 SVGEGT. CDR3 protein: CASSTSGLAGPGELFF.